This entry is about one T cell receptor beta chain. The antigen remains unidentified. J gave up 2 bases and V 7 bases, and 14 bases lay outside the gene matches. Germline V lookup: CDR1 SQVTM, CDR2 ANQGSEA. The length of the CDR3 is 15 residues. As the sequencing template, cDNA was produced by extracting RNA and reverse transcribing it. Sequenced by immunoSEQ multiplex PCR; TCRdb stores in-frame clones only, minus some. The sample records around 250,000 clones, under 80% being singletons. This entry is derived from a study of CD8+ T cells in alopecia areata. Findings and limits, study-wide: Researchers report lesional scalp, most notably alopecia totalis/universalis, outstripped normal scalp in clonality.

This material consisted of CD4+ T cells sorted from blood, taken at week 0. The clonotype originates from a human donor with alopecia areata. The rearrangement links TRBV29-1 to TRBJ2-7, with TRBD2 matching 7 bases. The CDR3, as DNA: TGCAGCGGTGCCGGGCTAGCGGATAGTGCCTACGAGCAGTACTTC. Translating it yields CSGAGLADSAYEQYF.